The 16 T cell receptor beta chains below were found in one sample sequenced in a study of blood T cells in healthy people across ages (dated by TCRdb to the mid-2010s). Library preparation employed 5' RACE. A second about 7 to 12 cycle PCR used a sample-barcoded 5' primer and a J-beta primer mix. TCRdb took the public reads, trimmed them with fastp at Q25, ran MiXCR for clone calling and kept in-frame beta chains. Each entry merges the rows of one CDR3 protein and shows their most common DNA and genes. The sample includes fewer than 2,000,000 distinct CDR3 sequences, with 39% observed a single time. More than 20% of the sample is taken by the ten largest. The sample taken for sequencing was blood. The receptors were sampled from a human donor in good health.

This clonotype was counted between two and nine times. The rearrangement uses TRBV20-1 and TRBJ2-3; a weak D match, TRBD1 (5 bases). CDR3 length: 15 residues. Trimming cost V 2 bases and J 0 bases, with 12 bases left between them. Germline assignment: CDR1 DFQATT and CDR2 SNEGSKA (reference sequence). The CDR3 bases are TGCAGTGCTAGACCAGGGATTTCTAGCACAGATACGCAGTATTTT. Translation: CSARPGISSTDTQYF.

The chain has TRBV7-2 and TRBJ2-4, with a possible D match to TRBD1 (5 bases). The germline gives CDR1 SGHTA, CDR2 FQGNSA. This CDR3 has 16 residues. V was cut by 3 bases and J by 13 bases, with 25 bases left in between. CDR3 DNA: TGTGCCAGCAGCTTGTATGGTATAGGGGCCTCAGGTGAGCAGTACTTC. Amino acid sequence: CASSLYGIGASGEQYF.

Concerning this clonotype itself: This may be a read error: a much more frequent sequence differs by one nucleotide. The chain couples TRBV29-1 to TRBJ2-7; unclear D gene. Germline CDR1 SQVTM, CDR2 ANQGSEA. The CDR3 spans 13 residues. CDR3 DNA sequence: TGCAGCGTTGACGGCCGGTCCTCCTACGAGCGGTACTTC. Protein product: CSVDGRSSYERYF.

The V gene is TRBV20-1, the J gene TRBJ2-5; 8 bases match TRBD2. With V trimmed by 1 base and J by 10 bases, 8 bases remained unmatched. CDR3 length: 13 amino acids. Germline values: CDR1 DFQATT, CDR2 SNEGSKA (reference sequence). CDR3 bases: TGCAGTGCTAGAGTACCGGACCGGGAGGGCCAGTACTTC. Its translation: CSARVPDREGQYF.

The V and J genes are TRBV19 and TRBJ2-1; D gene ambiguous. Trimming shortened V by 1 base and J by 9 bases, and 7 bases separated the two germline ends. Germline V lookup: CDR1 LNHDA, CDR2 SQIVND (reference sequence). The CDR3 consists of 12 residues. In DNA form, the CDR3 reads TGTGCCAGTAGTATAGTATCACGTGAGCAGTTCTTC. Residues: CASSIVSREQFF.

This rearrangement joins TRBV7-8 to TRBJ1-2; maybe TRBD1 (5 bases). CDR3 length: 14 residues. V was trimmed by 5 bases and J by 8 bases, leaving 18 bases between them. Germline values: CDR1 SGHVS, CDR2 FQNEAQ. The CDR3 protein is CASSPGANDNGYTF. The CDR3 coding sequence is TGTGCCAGCAGCCCCGGGGCCAACGACAACGGCTACACCTTC.

The J gene is TRBJ2-4, the V gene TRBV28, with 8 nucleotides matching TRBD1. Germline CDR1 and CDR2: MDHEN and SYDVKM. J gave up 3 bases and V 5 bases, and 6 bases lay outside the gene matches. The CDR3 totals 15 residues. In DNA, the CDR3 is TGTGCCAGCAGTGACTCCGGGACAGGCAAAAACATTCAGTACTTC. Amino acids: CASSDSGTGKNIQYF.

This clonotype has more than one count but fewer than ten. The chain is built from TRBV7-8 and TRBJ2-4; TRBD1 matches at 10 bases. V lost 4 bases and J lost 11; bases outside the gene matches: 5. The CDR3 runs to 13 residues. Per the germline V gene, CDR1 is SGHVS and CDR2 is FQNEAQ. CDR3 sequence reads: CASSSTGQGLQYF. The CDR3 region has the DNA TGTGCCAGCAGCTCCACGGGACAGGGGCTTCAGTACTTC.

Comments on this clonotype: No conserved phenylalanine or tryptophan ends this CDR3, so it is likely a read error. The rearrangement uses TRBV6-5 and TRBJ2-5; possibly TRBD1 for D (5 bases). The assigned J gene may be wrong: the sequence end matches TRBJ2-7 better. Germline CDR1 MNHEY, CDR2 SVGAGI. The CDR3 extends over 14 amino acids. The CDR3 DNA reads TGTACCAGCAGTCCGTGCCAGGGCCTCTACGAGCAGTACATC. Translating it yields CTSSPCQGLYEQYI.

The V and J genes are TRBV7-2 and TRBJ1-1; TRBD1 matches at 7 bases. CDR1 is SGHTA and CDR2 is FQGNSA in the germline V gene. Germline trimming cut 3 bases from V and 4 bases from J; bases unmatched to any gene: 11. There are 16 residues in the CDR3. CDR3 sequence reads: CASSFQTGFGSTEAFF. The CDR3 DNA follows: TGTGCCAGCAGCTTCCAGACAGGGTTTGGTTCCACTGAAGCTTTCTTT.

The V gene is TRBV10-3, the J gene TRBJ2-2, with TRBD2 as a possible D gene (6 bases). Looked up from germline, CDR1 is ENHRY and CDR2 is SYGVKD. Trimming took 8 bases from V and 7 from J, leaving 11 bases between them. The CDR3 loop spans 12 amino acids. CDR3 residues: CAIAAGGGELFF. The CDR3 DNA sequence: TGTGCCATCGCAGCGGGCGGCGGGGAGCTGTTTTTT.

The J gene is TRBJ2-7, the V gene TRBV20-1, with 8 bases matching TRBD1. The V gene's germline CDR1 is DFQATT and CDR2 SNEGSKA (reference sequence). CDR3 size: 14 residues. V lost 3 bases, J lost 5 bases, and 9 bases stayed unmatched. CDR3 DNA sequence: TGCAGTGCTAGGAGACAGGGGAGTTCAGACGAGCAGTACTTC. This gives the protein CSARRQGSSDEQYF.

This clonotype was seen a single time. Mismatch with germline at one junction end may stem from a read error. CDR3 in amino acids: CASGLWAGQPQHF. The CDR3 region has the DNA TGTGCCAGCGGCTTATGGGCCGGGCAGCCCCAGCATTTT. J is TRBJ1-5 and V is TRBV7-6; no definite D call. In germline, CDR1 is SGHVS, CDR2 FNYEAQ. The CDR3 spans 13 residues.

This chain joins TRBV29-1 and TRBJ2-6; D unclear. This CDR3 spans 13 amino acids. Germline CDR1 is SQVTM and CDR2 is ANQGSEA. With 6 bases removed from V and 9 bases from J, the gap between germline ends came to 15 bases. CDR3 in amino acids: CSVIVPVGNVLTF. The CDR3 region has the DNA TGCAGCGTGATAGTCCCCGTGGGCAACGTCCTGACTTTC.

The gene calls are TRBV20-1 and TRBJ1-1; maybe TRBD1 (5 bases). The germline gives CDR1 DFQATT, CDR2 SNEGSKA (reference sequence). The CDR3 has 12 residues. Trimming pared 0 bases from V and 6 bases from J, leaving 8 bases between. The CDR3 is CSARDPGPEAFF. As DNA, the CDR3 is TGCAGTGCTAGAGATCCGGGGCCTGAAGCTTTCTTT.

This clonotype occurred a few times. This rearrangement joins TRBV7-2 to TRBJ2-3, with TRBD1 matching over 9 bases. CDR3 length: 16 residues. Germline assignment: CDR1 SGHTA and CDR2 FQGNSA. V gave up 3 bases and J gave up 4 bases; unmatched junction bases: 8. This chain's CDR3 is CASSFNFGDRADTQYF. CDR3 nucleotides: TGTGCCAGCAGCTTCAACTTCGGGGACAGGGCAGATACGCAGTATTTT.